This entry is about one T cell receptor beta chain. Method: immunoSEQ multiplex PCR; TCRdb's copy keeps in-frame clones and lacks some. The table records 100,000 to 140,000 clones, about 90% of them present only once. These data come from a study of T cell changes during pregnancy in multiple sclerosis. The length of the CDR3 is 16 residues. Trimming took 0 bases from V and 0 from J, leaving 9 bases between them. The germline gives CDR1 SGDLS, CDR2 YYNGEE. The input for sequencing was peripheral blood, taken in the third trimester of pregnancy. The chain carries TRBV9 and TRBJ2-2; D uncertain. The source is a female donor in good health, enrolled as a control in a pregnancy study. This CDR3 is CASSVVTVANTGELFF. In DNA, the CDR3 is TGTGCCAGCAGCGTAGTCACCGTAGCGAACACCGGGGAGCTGTTTTTT.